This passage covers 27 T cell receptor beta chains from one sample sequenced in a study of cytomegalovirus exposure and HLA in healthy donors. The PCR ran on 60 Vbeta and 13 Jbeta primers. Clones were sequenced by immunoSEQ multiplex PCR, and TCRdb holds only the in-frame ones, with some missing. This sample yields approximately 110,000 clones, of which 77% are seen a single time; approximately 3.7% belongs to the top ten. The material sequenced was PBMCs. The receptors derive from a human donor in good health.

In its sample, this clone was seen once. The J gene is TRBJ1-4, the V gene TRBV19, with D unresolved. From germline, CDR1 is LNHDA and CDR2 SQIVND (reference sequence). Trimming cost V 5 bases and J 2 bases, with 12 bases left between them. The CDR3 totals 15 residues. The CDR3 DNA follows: TGTGCCAGTAGTCGCCCGAGAGAGACTAATGAAAAACTGTTTTTT. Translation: CASSRPRETNEKLFF.

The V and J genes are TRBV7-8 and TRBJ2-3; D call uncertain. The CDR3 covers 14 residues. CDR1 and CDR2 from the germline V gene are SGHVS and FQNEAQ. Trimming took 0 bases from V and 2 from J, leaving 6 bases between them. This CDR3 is CASSLAAYTDTQYF. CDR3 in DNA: TGTGCCAGCAGCTTAGCAGCCTACACAGATACGCAGTATTTT. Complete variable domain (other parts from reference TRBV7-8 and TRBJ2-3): GAGVSQSPRYKVAKRGQDVALRCDPISGHVSLFWYQQALGQGPEFLTYFQNEAQLDKSGLPSDRFFAERPEGSVSTLKIQRTQQEDSAVYLCASSLAAYTDTQYFGPGTRLTVL.

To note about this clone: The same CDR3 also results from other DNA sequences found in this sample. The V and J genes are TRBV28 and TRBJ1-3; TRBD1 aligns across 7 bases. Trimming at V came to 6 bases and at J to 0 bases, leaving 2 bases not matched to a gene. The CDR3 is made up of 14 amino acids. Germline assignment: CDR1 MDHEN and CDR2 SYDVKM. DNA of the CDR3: TGTGCCAGCAGCCGGGACAGCTCTGGAAACACCATATATTTT. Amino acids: CASSRDSSGNTIYF.

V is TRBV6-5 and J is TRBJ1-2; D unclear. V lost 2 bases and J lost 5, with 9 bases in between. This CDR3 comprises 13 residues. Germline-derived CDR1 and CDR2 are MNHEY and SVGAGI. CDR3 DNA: TGTGCCAGCAGTTACGCCGCGGGATATGGCTACACCTTC. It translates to CASSYAAGYGYTF.

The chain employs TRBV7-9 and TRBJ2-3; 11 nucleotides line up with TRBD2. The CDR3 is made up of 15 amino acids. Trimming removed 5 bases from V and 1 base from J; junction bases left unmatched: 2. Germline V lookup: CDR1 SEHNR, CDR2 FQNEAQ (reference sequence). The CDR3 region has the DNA TGTGCCAGCAGCCTGGGACTAGCGGGCACAGATACGCAGTATTTT. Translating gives CASSLGLAGTDTQYF.

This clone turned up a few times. The CDR3 is CASSQGGGAGELFF. The DNA for the CDR3 is TGCGCCAGCAGCCAAGGTGGCGGGGCCGGGGAGCTGTTTTTT. J is TRBJ2-2 and V is TRBV4-1; possibly TRBD2 for D (6 bases). Per the germline V gene, CDR1 is MGHRA and CDR2 is YSYEKL. Trimming stripped 1 base from V and 6 bases from J, with 9 bases between. The CDR3 is made up of 14 amino acids.

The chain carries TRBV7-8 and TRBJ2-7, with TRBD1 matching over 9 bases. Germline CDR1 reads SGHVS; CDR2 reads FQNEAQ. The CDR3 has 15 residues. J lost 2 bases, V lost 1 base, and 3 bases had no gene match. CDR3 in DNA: TGTGCCAGCAGCTTAGAGGGACAGGGTCCCTACGAGCAGTACTTC. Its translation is CASSLEGQGPYEQYF.

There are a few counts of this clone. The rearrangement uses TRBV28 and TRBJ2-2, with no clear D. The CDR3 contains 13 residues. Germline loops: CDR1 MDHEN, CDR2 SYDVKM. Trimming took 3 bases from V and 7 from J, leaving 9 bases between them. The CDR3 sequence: CASSFPVGGELFF. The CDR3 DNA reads TGTGCCAGCAGTTTCCCGGTTGGCGGGGAGCTGTTTTTT. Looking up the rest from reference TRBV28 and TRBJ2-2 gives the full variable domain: DVKVTQSSRYLVKRTGEKVFLECVQDMDHENMFWYRQDPGLGLRLIYFSYDVKMKEKGDIPEGYSVSREKKERFSLILESASTNQTSMYLCASSFPVGGELFFGEGSRLTVL.

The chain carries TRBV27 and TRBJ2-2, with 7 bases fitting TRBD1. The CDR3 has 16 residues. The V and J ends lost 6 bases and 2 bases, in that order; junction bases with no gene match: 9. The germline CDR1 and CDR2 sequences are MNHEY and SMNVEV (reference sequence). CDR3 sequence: CASSDNRGYNTGELFF. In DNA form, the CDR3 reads TGTGCCAGCAGCGACAACAGGGGATACAACACCGGGGAGCTGTTTTTT.

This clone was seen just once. DNA of the CDR3: TGTGCCAGCAGTTCACGTCTGCGAGGTAGCGGGGGGTACAATGAGCAGTTCTTC. Amino acid sequence: CASSSRLRGSGGYNEQFF. The chain recombines TRBV27 with TRBJ2-1; TRBD2 matches at 10 bases. The J segment lost 4 bases and the V segment lost 4 bases, leaving 13 bases of the junction unmatched. CDR1 is MNHEY, CDR2 SMNVEV, per germline (reference sequence). This CDR3 has 18 residues.

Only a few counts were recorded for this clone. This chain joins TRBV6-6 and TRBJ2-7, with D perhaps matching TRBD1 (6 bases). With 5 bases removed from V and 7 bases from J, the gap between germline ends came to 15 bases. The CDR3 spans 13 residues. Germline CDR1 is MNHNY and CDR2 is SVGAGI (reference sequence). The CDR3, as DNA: TGTGCCAGCAGTACAGGGACCGCCGGGGAGCAGTACTTC. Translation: CASSTGTAGEQYF.

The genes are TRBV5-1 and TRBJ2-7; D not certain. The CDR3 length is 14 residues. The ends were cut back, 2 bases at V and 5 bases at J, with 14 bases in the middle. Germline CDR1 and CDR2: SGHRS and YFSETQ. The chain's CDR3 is CASSFTPTLDEQYF. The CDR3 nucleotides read TGCGCCAGCAGCTTTACCCCCACTCTCGACGAGCAGTACTTC.

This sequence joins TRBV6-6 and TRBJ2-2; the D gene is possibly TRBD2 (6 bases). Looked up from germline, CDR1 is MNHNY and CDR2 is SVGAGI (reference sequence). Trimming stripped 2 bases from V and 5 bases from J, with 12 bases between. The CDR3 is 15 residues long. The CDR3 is CASSYAPGGTGELFF. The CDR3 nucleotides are TGTGCCAGCAGTTACGCCCCTGGGGGGACCGGGGAGCTGTTTTTT.

CDR3 protein: CASGSRGTQYF. The CDR3 nucleotides read TGCGCCAGCGGGAGTCGGGGTACGCAGTATTTT. The chain recombines TRBV10-2 with TRBJ2-3; weak D call: TRBD2 (5 bases). Trimming pared 8 bases from V and 8 bases from J, leaving 11 bases between. CDR1 and CDR2 (germline): WSHSY, SAAADI. The CDR3 length is 11 residues.

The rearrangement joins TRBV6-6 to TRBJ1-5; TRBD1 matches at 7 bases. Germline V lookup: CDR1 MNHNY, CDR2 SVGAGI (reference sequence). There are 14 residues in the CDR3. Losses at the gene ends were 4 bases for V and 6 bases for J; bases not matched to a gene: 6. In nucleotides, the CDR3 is TGTGCCAGCAGTTTTCGGGAGGGGGCTCAGCCCCAGCATTTT. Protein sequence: CASSFREGAQPQHF.

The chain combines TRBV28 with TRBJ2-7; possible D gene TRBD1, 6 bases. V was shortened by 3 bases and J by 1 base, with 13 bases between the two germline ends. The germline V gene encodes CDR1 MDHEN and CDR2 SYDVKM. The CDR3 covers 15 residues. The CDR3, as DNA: TGTGCCAGCAGTTTTAGCCAGAGGGGGTCCTACGAGCAGTACTTC. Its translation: CASSFSQRGSYEQYF.

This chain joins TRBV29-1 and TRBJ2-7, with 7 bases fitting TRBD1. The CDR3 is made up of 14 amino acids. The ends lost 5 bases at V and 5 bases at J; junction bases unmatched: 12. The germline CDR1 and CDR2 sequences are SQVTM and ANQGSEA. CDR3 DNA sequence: TGCAGCGTTACCATCTTGACAGGGCTAAACGAGCAGTACTTC. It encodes CSVTILTGLNEQYF.

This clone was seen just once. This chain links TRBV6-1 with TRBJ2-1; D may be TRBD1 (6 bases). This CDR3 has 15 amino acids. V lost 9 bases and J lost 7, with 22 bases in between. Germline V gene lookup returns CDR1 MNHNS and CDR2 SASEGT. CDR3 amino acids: CASPPGHGISNEQFF. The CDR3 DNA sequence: TGTGCCAGTCCCCCGGGACATGGTATTAGTAATGAGCAGTTCTTC.

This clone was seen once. CDR3 DNA: TGTGCCAGCAGCCCCCAGGGGAGCGGGAGGCTGAATGAGCAGTTCTTC. It encodes CASSPQGSGRLNEQFF. The V and J genes are TRBV11-2 and TRBJ2-1, with 9 bases lining up with TRBD2. The CDR3 extends over 16 amino acids. Germline V lookup: CDR1 SGHAT, CDR2 FQNNGV. With V trimmed by 5 bases and J by 7 bases, 12 bases remained unmatched.

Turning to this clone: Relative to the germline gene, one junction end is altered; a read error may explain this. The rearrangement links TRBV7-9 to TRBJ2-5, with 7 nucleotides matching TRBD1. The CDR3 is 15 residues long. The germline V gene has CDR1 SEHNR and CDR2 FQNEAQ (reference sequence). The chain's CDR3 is CTSSLGGPRQETQYF. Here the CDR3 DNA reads TGTACCAGCAGCTTAGGGGGCCCCAGACAAGAGACCCAGTACTTC.

In DNA form, the CDR3 reads TGTGCCTCTGCCCGGGGGGGCGGGGAGCTGTTTTTT. Translation: CASARGGGELFF. The chain couples TRBV6-6 to TRBJ2-2; TRBD2 matches 8 bases. After removal of 11 bases from V and 7 bases from J, the junction contained 6 bases not matched to a gene. Germline V CDR1 and CDR2: MNHNY, SVGAGI (reference sequence). The CDR3 contains 12 residues.

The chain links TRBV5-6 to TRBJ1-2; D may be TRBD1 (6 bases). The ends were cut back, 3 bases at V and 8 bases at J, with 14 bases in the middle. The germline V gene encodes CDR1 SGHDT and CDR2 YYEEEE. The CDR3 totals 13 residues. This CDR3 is CASSSGQNGGYTF. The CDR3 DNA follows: TGTGCCAGCAGCTCCGGACAGAACGGGGGCTACACCTTC.

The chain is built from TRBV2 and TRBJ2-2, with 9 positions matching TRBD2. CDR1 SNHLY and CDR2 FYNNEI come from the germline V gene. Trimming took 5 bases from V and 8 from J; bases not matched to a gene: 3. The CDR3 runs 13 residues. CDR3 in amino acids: CASSLLAGGELFF. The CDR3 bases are TGTGCCAGCAGTCTGCTAGCGGGAGGGGAGCTGTTTTTT.

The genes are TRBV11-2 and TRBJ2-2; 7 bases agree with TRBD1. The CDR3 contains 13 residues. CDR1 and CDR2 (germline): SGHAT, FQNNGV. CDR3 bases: TGTGCGACCGGGACAGCTAACACCGGGGAGCTGTTTTTT. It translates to CATGTANTGELFF.

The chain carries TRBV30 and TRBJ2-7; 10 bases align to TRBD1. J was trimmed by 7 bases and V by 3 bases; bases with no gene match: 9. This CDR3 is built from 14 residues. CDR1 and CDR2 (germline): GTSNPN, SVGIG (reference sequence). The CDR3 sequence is CAWSRDRGLGEQYF. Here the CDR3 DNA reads TGTGCCTGGAGCAGGGACAGGGGCTTAGGTGAGCAGTACTTC.

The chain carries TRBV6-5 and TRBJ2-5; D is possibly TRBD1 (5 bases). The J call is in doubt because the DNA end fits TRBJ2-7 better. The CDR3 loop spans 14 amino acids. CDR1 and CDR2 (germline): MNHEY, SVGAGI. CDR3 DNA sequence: TGTGCCAGCAGTTACACCCTGGGGCGGTACGAGCAGTACTTC. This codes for CASSYTLGRYEQYF.

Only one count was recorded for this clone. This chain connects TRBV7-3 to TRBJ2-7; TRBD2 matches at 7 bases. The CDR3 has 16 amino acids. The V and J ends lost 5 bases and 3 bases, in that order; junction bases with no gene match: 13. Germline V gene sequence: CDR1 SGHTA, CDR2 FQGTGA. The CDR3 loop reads CASSPRDYRGDYEQYF. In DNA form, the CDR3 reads TGTGCCAGCAGCCCGAGGGACTACAGAGGTGACTACGAGCAGTACTTC.